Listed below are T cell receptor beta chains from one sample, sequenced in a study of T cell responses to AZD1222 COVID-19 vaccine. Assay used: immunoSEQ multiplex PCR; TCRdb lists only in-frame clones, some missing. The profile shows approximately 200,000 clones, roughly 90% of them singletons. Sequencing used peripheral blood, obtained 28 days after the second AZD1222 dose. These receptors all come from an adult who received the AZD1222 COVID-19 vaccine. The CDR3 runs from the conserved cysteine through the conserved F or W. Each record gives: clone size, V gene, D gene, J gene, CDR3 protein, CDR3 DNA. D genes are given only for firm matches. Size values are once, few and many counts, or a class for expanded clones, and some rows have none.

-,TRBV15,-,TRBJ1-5,CATSDEGNQPQHF,TGTGCCACCAGTGACGAAGGCAATCAGCCCCAGCATTTT
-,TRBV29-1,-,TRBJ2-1,CSVEGGGENLDEQFF,TGCAGCGTTGAAGGGGGCGGGGAAAACCTGGATGAGCAGTTCTTC
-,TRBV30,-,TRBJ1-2,CAWSVMGGGGYTF,TGTGCCTGGAGTGTAATGGGGGGTGGGGGCTACACCTTC
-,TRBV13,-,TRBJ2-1,CASSLEGGHNEQFF,TGTGCCAGCAGCTTGGAGGGGGGCCACAATGAGCAGTTCTTC
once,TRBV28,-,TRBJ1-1,CASSSQVEAFF,TGTGCCAGCAGCTCACAGGTAGAAGCTTTCTTT
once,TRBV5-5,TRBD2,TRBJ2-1,CASSPGLAAIYNEQFF,TGTGCCAGCAGCCCGGGACTAGCGGCCATTTACAATGAGCAGTTCTTC
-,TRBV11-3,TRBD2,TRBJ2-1,CASSLDLWGEGRNEQFF,TGTGCCAGCAGCTTAGATCTATGGGGGGAGGGCCGCAATGAGCAGTTCTTC
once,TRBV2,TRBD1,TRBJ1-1,CASSEYAGQWNPFF,TGTGCCAGCAGTGAATATGCGGGACAGTGGAATCCTTTCTTT
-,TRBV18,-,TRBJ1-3,CASSPDFRSYSGNTIYF,TGTGCCAGCTCACCAGACTTCCGTTCTTACTCTGGAAACACCATATATTTT
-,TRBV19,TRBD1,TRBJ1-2,CASIDDRASGYTF,TGTGCCAGTATAGACGACAGGGCGAGTGGCTACACCTTC
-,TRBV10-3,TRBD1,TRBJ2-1,CATSATGGRTYNEQFF,TGTGCCACCTCTGCCACAGGGGGCCGAACCTACAATGAGCAGTTCTTC
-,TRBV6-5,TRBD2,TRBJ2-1,CASSYSGSGGYNEQFF,TGTGCCAGCAGTTACTCGGGGAGCGGGGGTTACAATGAGCAGTTCTTC
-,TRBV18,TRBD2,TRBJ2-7,CASSPAGGLAGSGEQYF,TGTGCCAGCTCCCCGGCGGGGGGACTAGCGGGGAGCGGCGAGCAGTACTTC
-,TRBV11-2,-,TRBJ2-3,CASSLEFQFFESTDTQYF,TGTGCCAGCAGCTTAGAGTTCCAGTTTTTTGAGAGCACAGATACGCAGTATTTT
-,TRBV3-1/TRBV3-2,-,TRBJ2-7,CASSQALSSTPYF,TGTGCCAGCAGCCAAGCTCTTTCCAGTACTCCGTACTTC
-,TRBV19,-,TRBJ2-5,CANRDSLVRAGEAETQYF,TGTGCCAACCGGGACAGTTTAGTTAGAGCGGGAGAGGCAGAGACCCAGTACTTC
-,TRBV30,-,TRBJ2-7,CAWSVTGTYEQYF,TGTGCCTGGAGTGTAACGGGCACCTACGAGCAGTACTTC
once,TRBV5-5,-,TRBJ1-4,CASSMAWTNEKLFF,TGTGCCAGCAGCATGGCCTGGACTAATGAAAAACTGTTTTTT
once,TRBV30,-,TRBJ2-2,CAWGPDTGELFF,TGTGCCTGGGGCCCGGACACCGGGGAGCTGTTTTTT
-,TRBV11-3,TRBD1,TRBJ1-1,CASSFDRVAEAFF,TGTGCCAGCAGCTTTGACAGGGTCGCTGAAGCTTTCTTT
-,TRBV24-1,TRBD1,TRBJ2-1,CATSAFTGTGSSYNEQFF,TGTGCCACCAGTGCGTTTACCGGGACAGGGAGTTCCTACAATGAGCAGTTCTTC
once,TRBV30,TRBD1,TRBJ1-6,CAWSGTRGPKGSPLHF,TGTGCCTGGAGTGGGACAAGGGGGCCCAAGGGTTCACCCCTCCACTTT
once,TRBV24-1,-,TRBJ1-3,CATKGPSGNTIYF,TGTGCCACCAAGGGGCCCTCTGGAAACACCATATATTTT
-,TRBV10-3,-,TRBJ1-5,CAISDGSPKLGQPQHF,TGTGCCATCAGTGACGGCAGTCCGAAGCTGGGTCAGCCCCAGCATTTT
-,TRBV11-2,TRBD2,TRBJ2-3,CASSLVRESADTQYF,TGTGCCAGCAGCTTAGTGCGGGAGAGCGCAGATACGCAGTATTTT
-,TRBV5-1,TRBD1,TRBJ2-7,CASSLAGTGASEQYF,TGCGCCAGCAGCTTGGCGGGGACAGGGGCTAGCGAGCAGTACTTC
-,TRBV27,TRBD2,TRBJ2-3,CASRPSGGAGAGFTDTQYF,TGTGCCAGCAGACCCTCGGGGGGGGCAGGAGCTGGATTCACAGATACGCAGTATTTT
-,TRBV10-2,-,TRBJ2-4,CASKVSLGQLMGYF,TGCGCCAGCAAGGTTTCCTTAGGACAGCTCATGGGGTACTTC
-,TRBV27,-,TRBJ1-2,CASSLEGMGYGYTF,TGTGCCAGCAGTTTAGAGGGGATGGGCTATGGCTACACCTTC
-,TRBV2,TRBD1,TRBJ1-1,CASLEPTGLTEAFF,TGTGCCAGCCTAGAGCCGACAGGGCTCACTGAAGCTTTCTTT
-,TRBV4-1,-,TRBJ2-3,CASSQDRQNTQYF,TGCGCCAGCAGCCAAGATAGACAGAATACGCAGTATTTT
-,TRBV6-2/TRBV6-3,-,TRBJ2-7,CASSFLGQSYEQYF,TGTGCCAGCAGTTTTCTGGGCCAGTCCTACGAGCAGTACTTC
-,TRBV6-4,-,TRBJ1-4,CASSDSGRDGEKLFF,TGTGCCAGCAGTGACTCGGGCAGGGATGGTGAAAAACTGTTTTTT
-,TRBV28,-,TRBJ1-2,CASIPGSRSGYTF,TGTGCCAGCATACCGGGATCCCGGAGTGGCTACACCTTC
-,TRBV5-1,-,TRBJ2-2,CASSSGESGTGELFF,TGCGCCAGCAGCTCCGGGGAGTCAGGGACCGGGGAGCTGTTTTTT
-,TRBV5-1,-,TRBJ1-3,CASSPGQDGNTIYF,TGCGCCAGCAGCCCCGGCCAGGACGGAAACACCATATATTTT
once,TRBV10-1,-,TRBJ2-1,CASSDGPEQFF,TGCGCCAGCAGTGATGGCCCTGAGCAGTTCTTC
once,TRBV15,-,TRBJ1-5,CATSRKGGIANQPQHF,TGTGCCACCAGCCGCAAAGGGGGAATCGCCAATCAGCCCCAGCATTTT
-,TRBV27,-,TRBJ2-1,CASSLIGPQGTSGHEQFF,TGTGCCAGCAGTTTAATTGGCCCCCAAGGGACCAGCGGTCATGAGCAGTTCTTC
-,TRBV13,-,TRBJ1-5,CASSLAGNQPQHF,TGTGCCAGCAGCTTAGCAGGGAATCAGCCCCAGCATTTT
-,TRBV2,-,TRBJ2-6,CARGAGSGANVLTF,TGTGCCAGAGGGGCGGGCTCTGGGGCCAACGTCCTGACTTTC
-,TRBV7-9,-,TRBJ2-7,CASSLAGGNEQYF,TGTGCCAGCAGCTTAGCAGGCGGGAACGAGCAGTACTTC
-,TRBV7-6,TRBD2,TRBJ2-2,CASSSLGLAGVIAGELFF,TGTGCCAGCAGCTCCCTGGGACTAGCGGGAGTGATCGCCGGGGAGCTGTTTTTT
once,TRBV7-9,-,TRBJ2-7,CASSLGRVALAYEQYF,TGTGCCAGCAGCTTAGGTAGGGTGGCTTTGGCCTACGAGCAGTACTTC
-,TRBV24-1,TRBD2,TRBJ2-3,CATSAAGGRDTQYF,TGTGCCACCAGTGCGGCGGGAGGGAGAGATACGCAGTATTTT
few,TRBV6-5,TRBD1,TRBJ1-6,CASSQQGGSPLHF,TGTGCCAGCAGCCAACAGGGGGGGTCACCCCTCCACTTT
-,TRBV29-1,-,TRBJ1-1,CSAQLEGGTEAFF,TGCAGCGCTCAACTCGAGGGGGGGACTGAAGCTTTCTTT
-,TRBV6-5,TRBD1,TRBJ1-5,CASSPGQGRGKPQHF,TGTGCCAGCAGTCCGGGACAGGGGAGGGGAAAACCCCAGCATTTT
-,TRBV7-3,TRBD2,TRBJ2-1,CASSSSASGSTYNEQFF,TGTGCCAGCAGCTCCTCAGCTAGCGGGAGCACCTACAATGAGCAGTTCTTC
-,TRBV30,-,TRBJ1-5,CAWTPGTGHQPQHF,TGTGCCTGGACCCCGGGTACAGGTCATCAGCCCCAGCATTTT
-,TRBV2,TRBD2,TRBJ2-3,CASRAGTSGNSRTDTQYF,TGTGCCAGCAGGGCCGGGACTAGCGGGAACTCACGCACAGATACGCAGTATTTT
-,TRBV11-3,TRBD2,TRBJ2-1,CASSDVAGINEQFF,TGTGCCAGCAGCGACGTAGCGGGAATAAATGAGCAGTTCTTC